The sequence of this T cell receptor (beta chain) was determined in a study of blood T cell repertoires in COVID-19. About the research overall: The United States, Italy and Spain provided the acute and convalescent COVID-19 samples. T cells, B-cell-depleted T cells, or PBMCs supplied cDNA or gDNA.

CDR3 length: 14 amino acids. CDR1 is SEHNR and CDR2 is FQNEAQ in the germline V gene (reference sequence). The trim removed 3 bases at V and 4 bases at J, leaving 2 bases unmatched. Original processing methods: Estimated nucleated cell counts came from reference gene primer amplification. Some clones are missing from TCRdb's copy, which holds only in-frame ones; the method was immunoSEQ multiplex PCR. Clone size and V and J calls were adopted from that table, with D and trimming inferred from the DNA. Of more than 60,000 clones in the sample, about 93% were seen once. Sequencing was carried out using peripheral blood. This clonotype originated in a human donor in a cohort sampled during active COVID-19. This chain joins TRBV7-9 and TRBJ2-1; 8 bases map to TRBD1. The CDR3 sequence is CASSFRGQYNEQFF. Here the CDR3 DNA reads TGTGCCAGCAGCTTCAGGGGGCAATACAATGAGCAGTTCTTC.